What follows describes a single TCR beta chain. Its antigen is still unknown. PCR used 60 Vbeta primers and 13 Jbeta primers. Repertoires were generated with immunoSEQ multiplex PCR, while TCRdb's copy carries only in-frame clones and drops some. The sample consists of 120,000 to 150,000 clones, less than 80% of them appearing once. The germline CDR1 and CDR2 sequences are SGHVS and FQNEAQ. This CDR3 is built from 14 residues. Trimming removed 3 bases from V and 0 bases from J, with 9 bases in between. This sample is drawn from a study of cytomegalovirus exposure and HLA in healthy donors. Whole-study context: A prior analysis found 117 million unique TCR beta sequences from around 180 million T cells.

Study results and limitations: Across all donors, roughly uniform sequencing depth was an assumption of the presence/absence analyses. Most of the TCR beta V segments (in an earlier analysis) were productive either about 87% or about 30% of the time.

Healthy bone marrow donors supplied every sample. The chain employs TRBV7-8 and TRBJ2-7, with TRBD2 as a possible D gene (6 bases). This TCR derives from a woman in her forties or fifties in good health and CMV-seropositive. Sequenced material: PBMCs. In DNA form, the CDR3 reads TGTGCCAGCAGCTTGGGACTGTCCTCCTACGAGCAGTACTTC. This translates into CASSLGLSSYEQYF.